This T cell receptor beta chain is from a study of T cells in Graves' hyperthyroidism and ophthalmopathy (dated 2019 in TCRdb). Study-wide context: Peripheral blood was collected at initial diagnosis, before any treatment. To identify distinguishing TCR V-J signatures, a discovery cohort of about 95 patients was used, comprising 43 with Graves' ophthalmopathy and 57 with stable Graves' hyperthyroidism. Prospective prediction of ophthalmopathy was tested in an independent validation cohort consisting of 18 to 20 hyperthyroidism patients and approximately 16 patients who later progressed to ophthalmopathy. The approximately 98 discovery patients were randomly divided into training and test sets at a 7:3 ratio. In about 6 Graves' hyperthyroidism patients, the study also compared T-cell repertoires from thyroid tissue with T-cell repertoires from blood. Following sampling, methimazole starting at 30 mg daily was given to hyperthyroidism patients, and high-dose intravenous methylprednisolone was given to ophthalmopathy patients. The paper reports TCR Vbeta CDR3 sequencing of some 140 peripheral blood samples: under 45 ophthalmopathy, fewer than 80 hyperthyroidism and 17 progressor patients. Points the paper makes about the study in general: No statistical method was used to fix the sample size in advance, and group allocation was not hidden from the investigators. Ophthalmopathy was separated from stable hyperthyroidism by a 13 V-J signature model, with approximately 89% sensitivity and approximately 81% specificity obtained in cross-validation and 80%/75% obtained in testing. Most expanded thyroid clonotypes (frequency above 0.001) were also detected in blood, a finding suggesting that blood repertoires may reflect thyroid immune responses. In validation, the model predicted progression to ophthalmopathy with about 71% sensitivity and 72% to 75% specificity, a median of about 6 months before onset.

V and J are trimmed by 5 bases and 5 bases, and the gene matches miss 10 bases of the junction. Including cysteine and phenylalanine, the CDR3 has 16 amino acids. The only DNA kept is the CDR3, 48 bases in frame from the first base. From the germline V gene, CDR1 is SGHAT and CDR2 is FQNNGV. Ophthalmopathy patients had moderately to severely active disease, with a Clinical Activity Score of 3 or more, a NOSPECS grade of 4 or more, and a disease duration of less than 3 months. Patients with uncontrolled infections, other autoimmune diseases, pregnancy or lactation were excluded. Clinical symptoms, serum thyroxine and TRAb, thyroid ultrasound, and orbital computed tomography formed the basis for the diagnoses. PBMCs were isolated from around 10 ml of fresh peripheral blood by Ficoll-Paque density gradient centrifugation. Total RNA was extracted with Trizol reagent, and quality was checked on an Agilent 2100 Bioanalyzer.

This clonotype was seen ten or more times. The antigen this receptor binds is unknown. Base qualities are missing; no much larger clone stands one base away. The TCR beta CDR3 regions were amplified from the RNA transcripts. The TCR CDR3 was subjected to a first round of RT-PCR using the HTBI primer set and the Qiagen OneStep RT-PCR kit. A second multiplex PCR round built the libraries, followed by size selection and purification. Libraries were sequenced paired-end with 100 bp reads on an Illumina HiSeq2000. The source study handled its data this way. SOAPnuke was used to process the raw data, throwing out any read that contained adapters or uncalled bases, had a mean Phred below 15, or lacked an exact constant-primer or identifier match. COPE v1.2.5 was used to merge the high-quality paired reads, and each unique nucleotide sequence was defined as a clonotype. Clonotypes were aligned to IMGT TRBV, TRBD and TRBJ reference segments using MiTCR v1.1. Only V-J combinations with frequency above 0.0001, covering about 99% of repertoires, were analysed. A TCS score was defined as the ratio of F50 (clonal expansion) to E x V (chaos), with BLOSUM62-based TCRdist applied between CDR3 peptides within each V-J. Welch's t-statistics and random forest reduced roughly 500 V-J features to roughly 13, which were used in a naive Bayes classifier (R e1071). TCRdb reran the public reads through fastp at Q25 and MiXCR, keeping productive beta chains. Rows matching on CDR3 protein sequence are summarized as one entry with the most common DNA and genes. What appears here as the V and J calls and clone size reflects TCRdb's work, not the paper's. This sample has over 350,000 distinct CDR3 sequences in its table, and over 12% of those were observed once. The top ten hold around 27% of the sample.

Sequenced material: blood. The V gene is TRBV11-2 and the J gene is TRBJ2-7; 12 bases in between match TRBD2. The TCR originated in a man aged 50 to 59 with Graves' ophthalmopathy. At the DNA level, the sequence is TGTGCCAGCAGCCCGAGACTAGCGGGAGAATCAAACGAGCAGTACTTC. This gives the protein CASSPRLAGESNEQYF.